Listed below are T cell receptor beta chains from one sample, sequenced in a study of blood T cell repertoires in COVID-19. Method: immunoSEQ multiplex PCR; TCRdb's copy keeps in-frame clones and lacks some. The data contain about 84,000 clones, approximately 82% of them singletons. Sequenced material: peripheral blood. The receptors were gathered from a man of 80 years or more with active or convalescent COVID-19. CDR3s include the opening cysteine and the closing phenylalanine or tryptophan. D genes are given only for firm matches. The size of a clone is reported for some rows only, either as once, few or many, or as a class for expanded clones.

d_call	v_call	clone_size	j_call	cdr3_nt	cdr3_aa
TRBD1	TRBV7-9	NA	TRBJ1-6	TGTGCCAGCAGCTTAGAAGGGACCGGGACAGGGATAAATTCACCCCTCCACTTT	CASSLEGTGTGINSPLHF
NA	TRBV30	NA	TRBJ1-5	TGTGCCTGGAGCGGGGGTCGCCAGATGAATCAGCCCCAGCATTTT	CAWSGGRQMNQPQHF
TRBD1	TRBV7-8	NA	TRBJ1-2	TGTGCCAGCAGCCTAAGACAGGGAATGGACTATGGCTACACCTTC	CASSLRQGMDYGYTF
NA	TRBV27	NA	TRBJ2-1	TGTGCCAGCAGTTTAAGCGGCAGGGGCCGGGGTGAGCAGTTCTTC	CASSLSGRGRGEQFF
TRBD1	TRBV19	NA	TRBJ1-4	TGTGCCAGTAGTTTACAGGGGGCTGATGAAAAACTGTTTTTT	CASSLQGADEKLFF
TRBD1	TRBV7-9	NA	TRBJ1-4	TGTGCCAGCAGCCCCGGGACAGGGGTAGGTGAAAAACTGTTTTTT	CASSPGTGVGEKLFF
NA	TRBV9	NA	TRBJ2-5	TGTGCCAGCAGCGGGAGATCAGACAGAGAAGAGACCCAGTACTTC	CASSGRSDREETQYF
TRBD1	TRBV6-5	NA	TRBJ2-5	TGTGCCAGCAGTTACACGGGACAGGGGGCCGGTGGGACCCAGTACTTC	CASSYTGQGAGGTQYF
TRBD2	TRBV4-3	NA	TRBJ2-1	TGCGCCAGCAGCCACCAAGGGGCTAGCGGGCATGAGCAGTTCTTC	CASSHQGASGHEQFF
TRBD1	TRBV5-6	NA	TRBJ1-2	TGTGCCAGCAGCCCGGGACAGGGGGCGCGGTTCGTCGGCTACACCTTC	CASSPGQGARFVGYTF
TRBD1	TRBV11-2	NA	TRBJ2-7	TGTGCCAGCAGCTTAGGCCGTGGACAGGGGACGTACGAGCAGTACTTC	CASSLGRGQGTYEQYF
NA	TRBV5-1	NA	TRBJ1-1	TGCGCCAGCAGCCCGTGGGGCGGATCGAACACTGAAGCTTTCTTT	CASSPWGGSNTEAFF
TRBD2	TRBV7-9	NA	TRBJ2-2	TGTGCCAGCAGCTTAGCGCGGACTAGCGGGACCGGGGAGCTGTTTTTT	CASSLARTSGTGELFF
NA	TRBV6-2/TRBV6-3	NA	TRBJ2-5	TGTGCCAGCAGTTACCAGGGTTTAAACAATAGGGTTAAACCAGAGACCCAGTACTTC	CASSYQGLNNRVKPETQYF
NA	TRBV18	NA	TRBJ2-7	TGTGCCAGCTCACCGGCAGTATCCTACGAGCAGTACTTC	CASSPAVSYEQYF
NA	TRBV21-1	NA	TRBJ2-7	TGTGCCAGCAGCGAAGGAACAGGGTCCCAAACTAATTACGAGCAGTACTTC	CASSEGTGSQTNYEQYF
NA	TRBV24-1	NA	TRBJ1-2	TGTGCCACCAGTGATGCCCTCTCCCGGGGCTACACCTTC	CATSDALSRGYTF
TRBD1	TRBV9	NA	TRBJ2-5	TGTGCCAGCAGCGTAGGAAGCACAGGGGGTTTGAAAGAGACCCAGTACTTC	CASSVGSTGGLKETQYF
NA	TRBV7-2	NA	TRBJ1-4	TGTGCCAGCAGCTTAGGATTTGAACTAGGTGAAAAACTGTTTTTT	CASSLGFELGEKLFF
NA	TRBV11-2	NA	TRBJ1-6	TGTGCCAGCAGCTTAGATCGAGGTTCCAATTCACCCCTCCACTTT	CASSLDRGSNSPLHF
NA	TRBV7-8	NA	TRBJ1-1	TGTGCCAGCAGCTTAACCGGGGGAATCACTGAAGCTTTCTTT	CASSLTGGITEAFF
TRBD2	TRBV27	NA	TRBJ2-7	TGTGCCAGCAGTGCCAGGACTAGCGTCCCGAGCTCCTACGAGCAGTACTTC	CASSARTSVPSSYEQYF
NA	TRBV9	NA	TRBJ1-3	TGTGCCAGCAGCCCTCAGACAGTTCTCTCTGGAAACACCATATATTTT	CASSPQTVLSGNTIYF
NA	TRBV3-1/TRBV3-2	few	TRBJ1-6	TGTGCCAGCAGCCAAATAGCCCGATCCGAGTCACCCCTCCACTTT	CASSQIARSESPLHF
NA	TRBV13	NA	TRBJ2-3	TGTGCCAGCAGCCGAGATACGCAGTATTTT	CASSRDTQYF
TRBD1	TRBV9	NA	TRBJ2-3	TGTGCCAGCAGCTACCGGGACAGGGGGCGTTTGGGGCCCGATACGCAGTATTTT	CASSYRDRGRLGPDTQYF
NA	TRBV11-3	NA	TRBJ2-3	TGTGCCAGCAGCTTAGGGGGGGTGTCGGTTACGCAGTATTTT	CASSLGGVSVTQYF
NA	TRBV27	NA	TRBJ2-1	TGTGCCAGCAGTTTGGCGGATTCCTACAATGAGCAGTTCTTC	CASSLADSYNEQFF
NA	TRBV6-5	NA	TRBJ1-2	TGTGCCAGCAGGGCACCGGGTGGACAGTATGGCTACACCTTC	CASRAPGGQYGYTF
NA	TRBV18	NA	TRBJ1-1	TGTGCCAGCTCACCACCGGGACAACACACTGAAGCTTTCTTT	CASSPPGQHTEAFF
NA	TRBV11-3	NA	TRBJ1-1	TGTGCCAGCAGCTTAGATTCCGGTTCCAACACTGAAGCTTTCTTT	CASSLDSGSNTEAFF
TRBD2	TRBV19	NA	TRBJ2-7	TGTGCCAGTAAGGGGACTAGCGGGCCGAGCTCCTACGAGCAGTACTTC	CASKGTSGPSSYEQYF
NA	TRBV18	NA	TRBJ2-7	TGTGCCAGCTCACCCGGGACTGTTCAGAGCTCCTACGAGCAGTACTTC	CASSPGTVQSSYEQYF
NA	TRBV21-1	NA	TRBJ1-5	TGTGCCAGCAGCAAAGAATTGAGGGGGCTGGATCAGCCCCAGCATTTT	CASSKELRGLDQPQHF
TRBD1	TRBV7-9	NA	TRBJ1-4	TGTGCCAGCAGCGCAGGGGGTTTGGCTAATGAAAAACTGTTTTTT	CASSAGGLANEKLFF
TRBD1	TRBV9	NA	TRBJ2-2	TGTGCCAGCAGCGTAGATCACAGGGGAATGGACGGGGAGCTGTTTTTT	CASSVDHRGMDGELFF
TRBD2	TRBV4-1	NA	TRBJ2-3	TGCGCCAGCAGCCGGACTAGCAGCACAGATACGCAGTATTTT	CASSRTSSTDTQYF
NA	TRBV30	once	TRBJ2-1	TGTGCCTGGAGTGTACTGATATCCAATGAGCAGTTCTTC	CAWSVLISNEQFF
TRBD2	TRBV4-3	NA	TRBJ2-3	TGCGCCAGCAGCCAAGCCTCTAGCGGAAGGGAAGATACGCAGTATTTT	CASSQASSGREDTQYF
NA	TRBV7-2	once	TRBJ2-7	TGTGCCAGCAACTCCCGGATGGGGGGCGAGCAGTACTTC	CASNSRMGGEQYF
TRBD2	TRBV7-2	NA	TRBJ2-7	TGTGCCAGCAGCCATCCGGGACTAGCGGGAGTAGTTTACTTC	CASSHPGLAGVVYF
NA	TRBV18	NA	TRBJ1-2	TGTGCCAGCTCACCGGGCCAGCCTAACTATGGCTACACCTTC	CASSPGQPNYGYTF
TRBD1	TRBV3-1/TRBV3-2	few	TRBJ2-1	TGTGCCAGCAGCCATTGGACAGGGCTAGAAAATGAGCAGTTCTTC	CASSHWTGLENEQFF
TRBD1	TRBV7-9	NA	TRBJ1-6	TGTGCCAGCAGCTTGGGACAGGAGAACCACTTT	CASSLGQENHF
NA	TRBV19	NA	TRBJ1-6	TGTGCCAGTACCGGTACGGGGGGGAATAATTCACCCCTCCACTTT	CASTGTGGNNSPLHF
TRBD2	TRBV7-9	NA	TRBJ2-1	TGTGCCAGCAGCTTAGGGACTAGCGCGAACAATGAGCAGTTCTTC	CASSLGTSANNEQFF
NA	TRBV14	NA	TRBJ2-7	TGTGCCAGCAGCCAAGATTTGCTCTACTCCGAGCAGTACTTC	CASSQDLLYSEQYF
TRBD1	TRBV28	NA	TRBJ1-5	TGTGCCAGCGCCATGGACAGGGAGTACCAGCCCCAGCATTTT	CASAMDREYQPQHF
NA	TRBV28	few	TRBJ2-7	TGTGCCAGCAGTTTAGGTGGGAGCTCCTACGAGCAGTACTTC	CASSLGGSSYEQYF
NA	TRBV7-3	few	TRBJ2-5	TGTGCCAGCAGCTTAAGGACAGAAGAGACCCAGTACTTC	CASSLRTEETQYF
TRBD2	TRBV6-6	NA	TRBJ2-7	TGTGCCAGCAGTTACGACAGCGGGGTATACGAGCAGTACTTC	CASSYDSGVYEQYF
NA	TRBV12-5	NA	TRBJ2-3	TGTGCTAGTGGTTTGGGGCCCCCCTGGGATACGCAGTATTTT	CASGLGPPWDTQYF
NA	TRBV7-2	NA	TRBJ2-1	TGTGCCAGCAGCTGGAGGGTCTCGTACAATGAGCAGTTCTTC	CASSWRVSYNEQFF
NA	TRBV19	few	TRBJ1-4	TGTGCCAGTACCCCCCGTGGGGAGGGGTATGAAAAACTGTTTTTT	CASTPRGEGYEKLFF
TRBD2	TRBV3-1/TRBV3-2	NA	TRBJ2-7	TGTGCCAGCAGCCAACAGCGGGAGGGCCCCTACGAGCAGTACTTC	CASSQQREGPYEQYF
TRBD1	TRBV25-1	NA	TRBJ2-3	TGTGCCAGCACCCGAAACGGACAGGGTCCAGATACGCAGTATTTT	CASTRNGQGPDTQYF
NA	TRBV21-1	NA	TRBJ2-2	TGTGCCAGCAACGAAAGTCGGGGCACCGGGGAGCTGTTTTTT	CASNESRGTGELFF
NA	TRBV19	few	TRBJ2-2	TGTGCCAGTAGATTGGGACAAGTTGGGGAGCTGTTTTTT	CASRLGQVGELFF
NA	TRBV19	NA	TRBJ1-1	TGTGCCAGTAGCTGGGGGGAACAAAAAGAAGCTTTCTTT	CASSWGEQKEAFF
TRBD1	TRBV7-2	few	TRBJ2-2	TGTGCCAGCAGCTCATACAGGGGGACCGGGGAGCTGTTTTTT	CASSSYRGTGELFF